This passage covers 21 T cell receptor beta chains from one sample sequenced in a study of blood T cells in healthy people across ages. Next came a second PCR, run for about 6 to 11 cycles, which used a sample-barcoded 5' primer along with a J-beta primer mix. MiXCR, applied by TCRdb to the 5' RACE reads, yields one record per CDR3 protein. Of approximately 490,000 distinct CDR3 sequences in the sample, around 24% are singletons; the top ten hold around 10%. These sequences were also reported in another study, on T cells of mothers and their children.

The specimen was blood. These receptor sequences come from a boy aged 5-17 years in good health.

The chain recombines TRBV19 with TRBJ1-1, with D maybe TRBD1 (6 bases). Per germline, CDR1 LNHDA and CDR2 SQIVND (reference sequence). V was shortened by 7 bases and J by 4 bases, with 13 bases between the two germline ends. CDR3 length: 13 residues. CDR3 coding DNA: TGTGCCAGTAAAACCAGGGGAAGCACTGAAGCTTTCTTT. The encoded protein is CASKTRGSTEAFF.

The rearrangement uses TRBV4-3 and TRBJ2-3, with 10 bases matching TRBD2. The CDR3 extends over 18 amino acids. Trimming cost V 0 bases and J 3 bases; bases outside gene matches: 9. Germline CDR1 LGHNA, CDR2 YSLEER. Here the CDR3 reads CASSQDLLAGVGTDTQYF. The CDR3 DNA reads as TGCGCCAGCAGCCAAGATCTGCTAGCGGGGGTTGGAACAGATACGCAGTATTTT.

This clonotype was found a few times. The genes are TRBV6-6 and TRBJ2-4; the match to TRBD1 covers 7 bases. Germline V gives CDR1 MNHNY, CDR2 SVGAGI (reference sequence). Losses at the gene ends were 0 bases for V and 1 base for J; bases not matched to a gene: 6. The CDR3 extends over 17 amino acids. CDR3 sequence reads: CASSYSDRVGAKNIQYF. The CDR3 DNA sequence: TGTGCCAGCAGTTACTCCGACAGGGTCGGGGCCAAAAACATTCAGTACTTC.

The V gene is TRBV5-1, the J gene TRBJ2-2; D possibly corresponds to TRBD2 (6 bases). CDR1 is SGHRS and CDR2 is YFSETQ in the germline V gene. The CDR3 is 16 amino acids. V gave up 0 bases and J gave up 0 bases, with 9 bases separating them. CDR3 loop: CASSLVPGANTGELFF. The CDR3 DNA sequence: TGCGCCAGCAGCTTGGTTCCGGGGGCGAACACCGGGGAGCTGTTTTTT.

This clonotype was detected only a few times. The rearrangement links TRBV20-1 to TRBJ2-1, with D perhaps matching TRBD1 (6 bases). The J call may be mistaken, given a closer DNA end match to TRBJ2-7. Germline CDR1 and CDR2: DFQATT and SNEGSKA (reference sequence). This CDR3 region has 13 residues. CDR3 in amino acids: CSARGAQGYEQYF. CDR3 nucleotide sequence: TGCAGTGCTAGAGGGGCCCAGGGGTACGAGCAGTACTTC.

CDR3 residues: CASSLTGTGANVLTF. DNA of the CDR3: TGTGCCAGCAGCTTAACAGGGACTGGGGCCAACGTCCTGACTTTC. The chain employs TRBV7-8 and TRBJ2-6, with D possibly matching TRBD1 (6 bases). V shed 2 bases and J shed 2 bases, with 7 bases lying between them. The CDR3 covers 15 residues. CDR1 is SGHVS, CDR2 FQNEAQ, per germline.

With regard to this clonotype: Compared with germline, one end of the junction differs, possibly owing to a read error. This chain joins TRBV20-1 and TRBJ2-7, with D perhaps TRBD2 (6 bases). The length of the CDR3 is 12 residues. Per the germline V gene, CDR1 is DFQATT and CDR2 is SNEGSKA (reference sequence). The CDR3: CSAKEGPYEQHF. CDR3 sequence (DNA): TGCAGTGCTAAGGAGGGACCCTACGAGCAGCACTTC.

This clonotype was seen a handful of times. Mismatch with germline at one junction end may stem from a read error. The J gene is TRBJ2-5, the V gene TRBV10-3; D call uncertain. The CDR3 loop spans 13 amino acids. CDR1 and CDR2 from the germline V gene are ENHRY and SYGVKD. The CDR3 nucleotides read TGTGCCATCATGAAGTCGCACCAAGAGACCCGGTACTTC. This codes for CAIMKSHQETRYF.

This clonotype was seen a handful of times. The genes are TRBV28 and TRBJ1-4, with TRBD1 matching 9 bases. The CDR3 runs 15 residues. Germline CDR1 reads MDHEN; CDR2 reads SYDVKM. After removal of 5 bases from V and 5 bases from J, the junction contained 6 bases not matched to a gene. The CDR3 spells CASSRGTGLNEKLFF. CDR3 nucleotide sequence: TGTGCCAGCAGTAGAGGGACAGGGCTGAATGAAAAACTGTTTTTT.

The CDR3 DNA follows: TGCAGTGCTAGTACTTTTTTTGGGTCGAGCTCCTACGAGCAGTACTTC. Protein: CSASTFFGSSSYEQYF. The genes are TRBV20-1 and TRBJ2-5; D remains ambiguous. The J call may be in error: the DNA end matches TRBJ2-7 better. The CDR3 runs to 16 residues. CDR1 is DFQATT, CDR2 SNEGSKA, per germline (reference sequence).

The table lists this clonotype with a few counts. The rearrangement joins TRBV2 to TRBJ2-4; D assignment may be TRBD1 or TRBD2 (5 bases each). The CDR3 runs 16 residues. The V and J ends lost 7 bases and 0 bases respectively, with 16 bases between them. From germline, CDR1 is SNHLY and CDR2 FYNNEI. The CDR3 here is CASTALGGLAKNIQYF. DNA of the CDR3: TGTGCCAGCACTGCCCTTGGGGGTCTAGCCAAAAACATTCAGTACTTC.

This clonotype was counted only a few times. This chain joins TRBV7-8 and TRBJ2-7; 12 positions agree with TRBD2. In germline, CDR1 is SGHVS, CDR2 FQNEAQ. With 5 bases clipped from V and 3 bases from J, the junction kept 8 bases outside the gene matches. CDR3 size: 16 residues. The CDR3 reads CASSQGLAGRFYEQYF. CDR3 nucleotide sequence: TGTGCCAGCAGCCAAGGACTAGCGGGACGATTCTACGAGCAGTACTTC.

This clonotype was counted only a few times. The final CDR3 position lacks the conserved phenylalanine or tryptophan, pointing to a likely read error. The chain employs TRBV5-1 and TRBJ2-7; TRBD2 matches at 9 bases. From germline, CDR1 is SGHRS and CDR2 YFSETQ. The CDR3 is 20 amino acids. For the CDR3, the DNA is TGCGCCAGCAGCTTGGCTCCGGGACTAGCACAGACCGAACCGTCCTGCGAGCAGTACCTC. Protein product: CASSLAPGLAQTEPSCEQYL.

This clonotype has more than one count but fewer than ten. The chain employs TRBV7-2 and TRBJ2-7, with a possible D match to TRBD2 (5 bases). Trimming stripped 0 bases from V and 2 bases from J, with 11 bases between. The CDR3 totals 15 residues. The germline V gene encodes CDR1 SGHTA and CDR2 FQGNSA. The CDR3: CASSLARTGAYEQYF. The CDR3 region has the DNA TGTGCCAGCAGCTTAGCGCGGACCGGGGCCTACGAGCAGTACTTC.

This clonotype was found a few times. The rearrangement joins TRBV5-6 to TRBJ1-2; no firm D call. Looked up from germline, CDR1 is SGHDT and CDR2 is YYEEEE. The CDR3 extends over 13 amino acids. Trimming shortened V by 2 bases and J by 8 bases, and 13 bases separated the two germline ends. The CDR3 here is CASSFRSDEGYTF. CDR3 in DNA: TGTGCCAGCAGCTTTAGGAGCGACGAGGGCTACACCTTC.

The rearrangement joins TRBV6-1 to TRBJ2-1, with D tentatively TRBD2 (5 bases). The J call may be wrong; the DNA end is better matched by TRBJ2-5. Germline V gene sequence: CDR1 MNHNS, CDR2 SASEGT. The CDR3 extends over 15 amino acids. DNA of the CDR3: TGTGCCAGCAGTGCCCCCGCGCTAGCCGGGGAGACCCAGTACTTC. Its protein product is CASSAPALAGETQYF.

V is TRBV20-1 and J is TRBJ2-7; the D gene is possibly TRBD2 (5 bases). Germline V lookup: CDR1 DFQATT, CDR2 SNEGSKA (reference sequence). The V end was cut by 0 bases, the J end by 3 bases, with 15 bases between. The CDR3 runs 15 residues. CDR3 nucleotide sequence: TGCAGTGCTAGAGATCTGGGGAGCAGAATCTACGAGCAGTACTTC. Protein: CSARDLGSRIYEQYF.

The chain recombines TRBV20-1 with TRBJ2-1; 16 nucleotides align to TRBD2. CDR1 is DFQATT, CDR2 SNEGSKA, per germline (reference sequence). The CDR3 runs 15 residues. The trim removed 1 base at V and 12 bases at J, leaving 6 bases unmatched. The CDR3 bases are TGCAGTGCTAGAGGGGGGACTAGCGGGAGGGTAGGGCAGTTCTTC. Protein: CSARGGTSGRVGQFF.

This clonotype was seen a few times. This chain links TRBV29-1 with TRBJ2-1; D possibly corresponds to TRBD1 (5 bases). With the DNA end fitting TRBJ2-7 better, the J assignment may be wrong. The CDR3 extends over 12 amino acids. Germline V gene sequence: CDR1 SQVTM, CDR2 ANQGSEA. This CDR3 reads CSVAGQTYEQYF. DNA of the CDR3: TGCAGCGTTGCAGGGCAAACCTACGAGCAGTACTTC.

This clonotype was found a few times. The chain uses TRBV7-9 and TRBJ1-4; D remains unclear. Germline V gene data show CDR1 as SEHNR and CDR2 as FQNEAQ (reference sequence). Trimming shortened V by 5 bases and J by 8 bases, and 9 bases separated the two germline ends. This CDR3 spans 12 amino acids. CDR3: CASSPLGEKLFF. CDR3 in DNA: TGTGCCAGCAGCCCGTTAGGAGAAAAACTGTTTTTT.

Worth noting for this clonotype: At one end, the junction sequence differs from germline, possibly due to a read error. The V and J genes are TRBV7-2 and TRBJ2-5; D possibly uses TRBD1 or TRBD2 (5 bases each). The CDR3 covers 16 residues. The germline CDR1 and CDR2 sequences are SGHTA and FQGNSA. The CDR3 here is CASSSRGATSQEAQYF. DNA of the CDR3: TGTGCCAGCAGCTCGAGGGGCGCAACGAGTCAAGAGGCCCAGTACTTC.